Each of the 23 T cell receptor beta chains below was sequenced from the same sample in a study of blood T cell repertoires in COVID-19. The table came from immunoSEQ multiplex PCR; TCRdb's copy has only in-frame clones and leaves some out. Among fewer than 400,000 clones listed, over 85% were seen once. The sample was PBMCs or T cells enriched from blood (not recorded which). The receptors come from a woman aged 30 to 39 who had recovered from COVID-19.

The chain recombines TRBV28 with TRBJ1-2; maybe TRBD1 (5 bases). The CDR3 is made up of 13 amino acids. In germline, CDR1 is MDHEN, CDR2 SYDVKM. V was pared by 2 bases and J by 2 bases, with 6 bases between. CDR3 nucleotide sequence: TGTGCCAGCAGTTTAGACAGCAACTATGGCTACACCTTC. Its translation is CASSLDSNYGYTF.

This chain links TRBV24-1 with TRBJ1-1, with a weak D call TRBD1 (5 bases). The germline V gene encodes CDR1 KGHDR and CDR2 SFDVKD. The CDR3 is made up of 13 amino acids. The V gene lost 4 bases and the J gene lost 6 bases, with 11 bases spanning the gap. The CDR3 sequence: CATSDPQTAEAFF. In DNA, the CDR3 is TGTGCCACCAGTGACCCACAGACAGCTGAAGCTTTCTTT.

This sequence joins TRBV28 and TRBJ2-5, with 8 bases that match TRBD1. Germline loops: CDR1 MDHEN, CDR2 SYDVKM. This CDR3 region has 16 residues. Trimming removed 4 bases from V and 5 bases from J; junction bases left unmatched: 12. The CDR3 nucleotides read TGTGCCAGCAGTTCCTATACAGGGGGAAGTAGGGAGACCCAGTACTTC. Protein product: CASSSYTGGSRETQYF. Together with reference TRBV28 and TRBJ2-5, the CDR3 gives the full variable domain: DVKVTQSSRYLVKRTGEKVFLECVQDMDHENMFWYRQDPGLGLRLIYFSYDVKMKEKGDIPEGYSVSREKKERFSLILESASTNQTSMYLCASSSYTGGSRETQYFGPGTRLLVL.

This clone was detected only once. The rearrangement links TRBV10-3 to TRBJ2-7, with 7 bases lining up with TRBD2. The CDR3 is 14 residues long. V lost 6 bases, J lost 4 bases, and 9 bases stayed unmatched. Germline V gene sequence: CDR1 ENHRY, CDR2 SYGVKD. The CDR3 is CAIRPSSGVYEQYF. As DNA, the CDR3 is TGTGCCATCAGACCCTCTAGCGGAGTTTACGAGCAGTACTTC.

The rearrangement joins TRBV5-4 to TRBJ2-7; the match to TRBD1 covers 7 bases. CDR1 is SGHNT, CDR2 YYREEE, per germline (reference sequence). With V trimmed by 4 bases and J by 0 bases, 7 bases remained unmatched. CDR3 length: 15 residues. The CDR3, as DNA: TGTGCCAGCAGCCTCTCGACAGGGAGCTCCTACGAGCAGTACTTC. This encodes CASSLSTGSSYEQYF.

The chain is built from TRBV30 and TRBJ2-7; 7 bases agree with TRBD2. The CDR3 runs to 14 residues. J was trimmed by 0 bases and V by 4 bases; bases with no gene match: 6. The germline V gene encodes CDR1 GTSNPN and CDR2 SVGIG (reference sequence). CDR3 sequence reads: CAWTGLGSSYEQYF. As DNA, the CDR3 is TGTGCCTGGACCGGACTAGGGAGCTCCTACGAGCAGTACTTC.

The V call is TRBV7-2, the J call TRBJ1-1; TRBD1 agrees at 8 bases. This CDR3 is 13 amino acids long. V lost 4 bases to trimming and J lost 6 bases; unmatched junction nucleotides: 4. Looked up from germline, CDR1 is SGHTA and CDR2 is FQGNSA. For the CDR3, the DNA is TGTGCCAGCAGCTCGTACAGGGGGGCTGAAGCTTTCTTT. Protein product: CASSSYRGAEAFF.

The V and J genes are TRBV9 and TRBJ1-1; D unclear. CDR1 and CDR2 (germline): SGDLS, YYNGEE. The CDR3 has 13 residues. V was clipped by 4 bases and J by 4 bases, with 11 bases between them. CDR3 sequence: CASSPGMGTEAFF. The DNA of the CDR3 is TGTGCCAGCAGCCCCGGGATGGGCACTGAAGCTTTCTTT.

The J gene is TRBJ1-2, the V gene TRBV28; 7 bases are shared with TRBD1. The CDR3 covers 16 residues. Trimming removed 5 bases from V and 5 bases from J; junction bases left unmatched: 14. In germline, CDR1 is MDHEN, CDR2 SYDVKM. CDR3 sequence reads: CASSDRQTGARYGYTF. CDR3 nucleotides: TGTGCCAGCAGTGACCGCCAAACAGGGGCGCGGTATGGCTACACCTTC.

The chain links TRBV10-3 to TRBJ2-7, with 7 bases that match TRBD2. The CDR3 covers 15 residues. Germline CDR1 ENHRY, CDR2 SYGVKD. V shed 0 bases, J shed 6 bases, and the junction held 8 bases outside the gene matches. CDR3 sequence reads: CAISESRGGWREQYF. As DNA, the CDR3 is TGTGCCATCAGTGAGTCGAGGGGAGGGTGGCGCGAGCAGTACTTC.

V is TRBV18 and J is TRBJ1-2; D gene unclear. The V gene's germline CDR1 is KGHSH and CDR2 LQKENI. V was shortened by 2 bases and J by 4 bases, with 8 bases between the two germline ends. The CDR3 has 13 residues. CDR3 in DNA: TGTGCCAGCTCACCAAATTCAGGCTATGGCTACACCTTC. Translating it yields CASSPNSGYGYTF. The full variable domain, in which reference TRBV18 and TRBJ1-2 provide the parts outside the CDR3, is NAGVMQNPRHLVRRRGQEARLRCSPMKGHSHVYWYRQLPEEGLKFMVYLQKENIIDESGMPKERFSAEFPKEGPSILRIQQVVRGDSAAYFCASSPNSGYGYTFGSGTRLTVV.

This clone was observed once. CDR3 nucleotides: TGTGCCAGCAGCCATAGTTTTGGAGGGAGCACCACCGGGGAGCTGTTTTTT. This codes for CASSHSFGGSTTGELFF. The chain links TRBV4-2 to TRBJ2-2, with D tentatively TRBD2 (6 bases). This CDR3 is 17 amino acids long. Per the germline V gene, CDR1 is LGHNA and CDR2 is YNFKEQ. Trimming took 3 bases from V and 4 from J, leaving 18 bases between them.

The chain couples TRBV28 to TRBJ1-5; 7 nucleotides match TRBD1. V lost 5 bases, J lost 9 bases, and 4 bases stayed unmatched. This CDR3 region has 12 residues. The germline CDR1 and CDR2 sequences are MDHEN and SYDVKM. As DNA, the CDR3 is TGTGCCAGCAGTCTGAGGGGGCGGCCCCAGCATTTT. Residues: CASSLRGRPQHF.

V is TRBV7-8 and J is TRBJ2-7, with TRBD2 as a possible D gene (5 bases). V was pared by 5 bases and J by 5 bases, with 13 bases between. Germline-derived CDR1 and CDR2 are SGHVS and FQNEAQ. CDR3 size: 13 residues. The CDR3 coding sequence is TGTGCCAGCAGCCTCGGACGGAGGAACGAGCAGTACTTC. Translation: CASSLGRRNEQYF.

The chain recombines TRBV4-1 with TRBJ2-1; the D gene is possibly TRBD2 (5 bases). V shed 2 bases and J shed 2 bases, with 10 bases lying between them. The germline gives CDR1 MGHRA, CDR2 YSYEKL. This CDR3 spans 15 amino acids. DNA for the CDR3: TGCGCCAGCAGCCAATCCGAGGAGGCCTACAATGAGCAGTTCTTC. Translation: CASSQSEEAYNEQFF.

This chain joins TRBV10-3 and TRBJ1-4; TRBD1 aligns across 7 bases. After removal of 10 bases from V and 3 bases from J, the junction contained 17 bases not matched to a gene. The CDR3 has 17 amino acids. Germline CDR1 ENHRY, CDR2 SYGVKD. Written as DNA, the CDR3 is TGTGCCAGTAGAAGGGAGCCACAGGGGCTGGCTAATGAAAAACTGTTTTTT. Translation gives CASRREPQGLANEKLFF.

There are a few counts of this clone. The chain employs TRBV5-1 and TRBJ1-4; tentatively, D is TRBD1 (6 bases). The CDR3 is 14 amino acids. The germline gives CDR1 SGHRS, CDR2 YFSETQ. With 7 bases removed from V and 7 bases from J, the gap between germline ends came to 17 bases. Here the CDR3 reads CASSRQGLTEKLFF. In DNA, the CDR3 is TGCGCCAGCTCCCGTCAGGGGTTAACTGAAAAACTGTTTTTT.

The chain couples TRBV14 to TRBJ2-3; 9 bases map to TRBD2. CDR3 length: 16 residues. V trimming: 7 bases; J trimming: 8 bases; junction bases outside the gene matches: 16. Germline V gene lookup returns CDR1 SGHDN and CDR2 FVKESK. The CDR3: CASNRVGLAGGGTQYF. Written as DNA, the CDR3 is TGTGCCAGCAACCGGGTGGGACTAGCTGGGGGAGGTACGCAGTATTTT. The whole variable domain, filled in from reference TRBV14 and TRBJ2-3, reads EAGVTQFPSHSVIEKGQTVTLRCDPISGHDNLYWYRRVMGKEIKFLLHFVKESKQDESGMPNNRFLAERTGGTYSTLKVQPAELEDSGVYFCASNRVGLAGGGTQYFGPGTRLTVL.

The rearrangement uses TRBV28 and TRBJ1-3, with D perhaps matching TRBD1 (5 bases). The CDR3 consists of 15 residues. Between the trimmed V and J ends, which lost 5 bases and 1 base, there was a span of 12 bases. Germline CDR1 and CDR2: MDHEN and SYDVKM. The CDR3 DNA reads TGTGCCAGCAGTCGCCGGGGGGTGTCTGGAAACACCATATATTTT. Its translation: CASSRRGVSGNTIYF.

The chain recombines TRBV7-8 with TRBJ2-7; the D gene is possibly TRBD1 (5 bases). This CDR3 is 14 amino acids long. The ends were cut back, 1 base at V and 1 base at J, with 8 bases in the middle. Per germline, CDR1 SGHVS and CDR2 FQNEAQ. The CDR3 DNA follows: TGTGCCAGCAGCTTAGGAACAGGATCCTACGAGCAGTACTTC. It encodes CASSLGTGSYEQYF. The full variable domain, with the rest looked up from reference TRBV7-8 and TRBJ2-7, is GAGVSQSPRYKVAKRGQDVALRCDPISGHVSLFWYQQALGQGPEFLTYFQNEAQLDKSGLPSDRFFAERPEGSVSTLKIQRTQQEDSAVYLCASSLGTGSYEQYFGPGTRLTVT.

The chain combines TRBV7-6 with TRBJ1-3, with TRBD1 matching 7 bases. This CDR3 has 17 amino acids. Trimming at V came to 5 bases and at J to 7 bases, leaving 17 bases not matched to a gene. The germline gives CDR1 SGHVS, CDR2 FNYEAQ. The CDR3 DNA follows: TGTGCCAGCAGCCTCAACAGGGGTATGACTGCCTGGAACACCATATATTTT. Protein: CASSLNRGMTAWNTIYF.

The V call is TRBV5-6, the J call TRBJ2-5; 9 bases are shared with TRBD1. The J segment lost 5 bases and the V segment lost 3 bases, leaving 8 bases of the junction unmatched. This CDR3 has 15 amino acids. The germline V gene encodes CDR1 SGHDT and CDR2 YYEEEE. This chain's CDR3 is CASSSEDRGRETQYF. CDR3 nucleotides: TGTGCCAGCAGCTCAGAGGACAGGGGCAGGGAGACCCAGTACTTC. The variable domain in full, completed from reference TRBV5-6 and TRBJ2-5, reads DAGVTQSPTHLIKTRGQQVTLRCSPKSGHDTVSWYQQALGQGPQFIFQYYEEEERQRGNFPDRFSGHQFPNYSSELNVNALLLGDSALYLCASSSEDRGRETQYFGPGTRLLVL.

The chain combines TRBV10-3 with TRBJ2-2; D is uncertain. This CDR3 is built from 12 residues. The V end lost 2 bases, the J end lost 6 bases, and 4 bases lay between the germline ends. Germline V gives CDR1 ENHRY, CDR2 SYGVKD. This CDR3 reads CAISETAGELFF. CDR3 coding DNA: TGTGCCATCAGTGAGACAGCCGGGGAGCTGTTTTTT.